This T cell receptor (beta chain) appears in the sequencing data of a study of graft-versus-host responses after intestinal transplantation (dated by TCRdb to the early 2020s). For context, the study as a whole: Multivisceral, liver-intestinal, or isolated intestinal transplants were received by the recipients. Every recipient was given anti-thymocyte globulin induction, then maintenance tacrolimus and steroids for two to three years. After intestinal transplantation, graft-versus-host and host-versus-graft alloreactive T cell clones in the graft, circulation and bone marrow were tracked using bulk TCR-beta CDR3 sequencing. Alloreactive clones were identified by sequencing pre-transplant mixed lymphocyte reaction products and comparing them with unstimulated pre-transplant donor and recipient T cells. The cohort enrolled about two dozen intestinal transplant recipients including one retransplant, and a few patients lacking pretransplant specimens were excluded. Donor T cell macrochimerism was defined as a peak of at least 4% donor T cells among recipient peripheral blood mononuclear cells. Rather than being sequenced by the commercial service, samples from a few later patients were sequenced in-house on an Illumina MiSeq and processed with MiXCR.

The CDR3 runs 14 residues from the cysteine to the phenylalanine. Only the CDR3 portion is preserved as DNA: 42 bases, with reading frame beginning at the first base. CDR1 and CDR2, per the germline V gene, are MNHEY and SVGAGI. V trim: 6 bases; J trim: 5 bases; unmatched bases: 10. Study-level results and caveats: Early after transplant, peak levels of circulating GvH clones were found to be associated with declines in HvG clones. Conclusions were limited by the relatively low number and heterogeneity of intestinal transplant patients. Patients with donor T cell macrochimerism had high GvH to HvG T cell clonal ratios in their allografts. GvH clones turned up in recipient bone marrow, with some appearing earlier in ileal mucosa or blood, a pattern consistent with an intestinal mucosal origin.

Notes on this clone: Its cognate antigen has yet to be identified. There are no base qualities to consult, and no much larger clone falls within one base.

Library generation was performed with the immunoSEQ multiplex PCR assay. For most patients, high-throughput TCR-beta CDR3 sequencing of genomic DNA was performed by Adaptive Biotechnologies. Under the source paper's analysis protocol: TCR sequencing data for over 15 patients were retrieved from Adaptive's ImmunoSEQ software; a few other patients were processed with MiXCR and VDJtools. CDR3 nucleotide sequences shared between donor and recipient were removed because the origin of such sequences could not be assigned. To count as alloreactive, a clone needed at least 2-fold expansion over unstimulated cells and a minimum CFSE-low frequency of 0.002% (template counts) or 0.001% (read counts). Clones were considered mappable if detected in sequenced pre-transplant spleen, lymph node, or MLR CFSE-low populations of the donor or recipient. Cumulative frequency of alloreactive clones was calculated as a percentage of all sequences weighted by copy number. TCRdb mirrors the immuneACCESS table, restricted to in-frame sequences. Some clones are absent from its copies; in checked studies, under half trace to an unresolved V gene, and the reason for the others is unknown. The D gene and trimming were derived from the DNA, and the V and J assignments and clone size from that table. A total of 20,000 to 30,000 clones appear in this sample, over 75% of them only once. The ten top clones hold around 0.91% of the sample.

In the first month after transplant, blood samples were collected up to 4 times, and after that at least monthly when available. Sample: PBMCs, taken more than 450 days after intestinal transplant. This TCR was recovered from a human patient who received an intestinal transplant, so some T cells may come from the graft donor. The rearrangement joined TRBV6-5 to TRBJ2-7; 7 bases in between match TRBD2. The sequence in DNA is TGTGCCAGCAGCTTTCCAGCGGGATCGGACGAGCAGTACTTC. It is translated as CASSFPAGSDEQYF.